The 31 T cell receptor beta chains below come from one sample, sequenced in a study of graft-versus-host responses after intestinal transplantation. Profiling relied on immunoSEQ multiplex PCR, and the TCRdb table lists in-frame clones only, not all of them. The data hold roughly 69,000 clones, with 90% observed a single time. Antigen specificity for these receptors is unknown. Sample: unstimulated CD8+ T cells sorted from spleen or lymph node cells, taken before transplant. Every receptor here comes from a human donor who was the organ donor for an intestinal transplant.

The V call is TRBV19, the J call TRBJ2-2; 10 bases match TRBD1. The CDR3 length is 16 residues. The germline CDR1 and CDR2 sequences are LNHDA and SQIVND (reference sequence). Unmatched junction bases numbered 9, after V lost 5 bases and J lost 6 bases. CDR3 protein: CASSDLRQGAAGELFF. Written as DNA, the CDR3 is TGTGCCAGTAGTGATTTAAGACAGGGGGCTGCCGGGGAGCTGTTTTTT.

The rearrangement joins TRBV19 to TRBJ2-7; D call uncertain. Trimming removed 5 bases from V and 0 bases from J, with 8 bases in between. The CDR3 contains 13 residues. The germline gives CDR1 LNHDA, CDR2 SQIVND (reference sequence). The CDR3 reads CASSLADSYEQYF. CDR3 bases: TGTGCCAGTAGTTTGGCAGACTCCTACGAGCAGTACTTC.

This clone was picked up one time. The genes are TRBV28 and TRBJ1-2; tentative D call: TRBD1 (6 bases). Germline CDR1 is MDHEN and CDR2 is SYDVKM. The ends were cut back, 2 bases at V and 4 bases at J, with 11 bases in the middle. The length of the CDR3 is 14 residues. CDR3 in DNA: TGTGCCAGCAGTTTAAGGGGGATTATCTATGGCTACACCTTC. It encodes CASSLRGIIYGYTF.

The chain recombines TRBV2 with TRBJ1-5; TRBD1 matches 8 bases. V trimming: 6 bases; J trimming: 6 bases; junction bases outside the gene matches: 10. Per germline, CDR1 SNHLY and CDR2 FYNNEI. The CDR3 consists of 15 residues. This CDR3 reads CASRHRTGGGQPQHF. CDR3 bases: TGTGCCAGCAGACATAGAACAGGGGGGGGTCAGCCCCAGCATTTT.

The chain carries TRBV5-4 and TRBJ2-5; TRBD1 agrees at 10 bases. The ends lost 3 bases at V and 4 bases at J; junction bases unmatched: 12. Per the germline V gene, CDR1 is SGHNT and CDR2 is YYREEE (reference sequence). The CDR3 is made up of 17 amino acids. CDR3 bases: TGTGCCAGCAGCTACCGGGACAGGGGTCAGGACGGAGAGACCCAGTACTTC. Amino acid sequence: CASSYRDRGQDGETQYF.

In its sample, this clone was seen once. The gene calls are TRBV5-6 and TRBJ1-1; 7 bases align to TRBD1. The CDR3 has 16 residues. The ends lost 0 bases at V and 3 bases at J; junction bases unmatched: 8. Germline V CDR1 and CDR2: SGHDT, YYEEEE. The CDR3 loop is CASSLAGRQGDTEAFF. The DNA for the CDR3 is TGTGCCAGCAGCTTGGCAGGTCGGCAGGGGGACACTGAAGCTTTCTTT.

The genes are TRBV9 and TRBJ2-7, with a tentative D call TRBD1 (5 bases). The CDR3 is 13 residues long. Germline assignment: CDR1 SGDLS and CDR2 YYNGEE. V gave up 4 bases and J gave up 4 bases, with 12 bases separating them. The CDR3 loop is CASSPPAGYEQYF. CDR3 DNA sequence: TGTGCCAGCAGCCCCCCCGCAGGGTACGAGCAGTACTTC. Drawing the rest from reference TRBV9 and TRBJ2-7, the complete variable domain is DSGVTQTPKHLITATGQRVTLRCSPRSGDLSVYWYQQSLDQGLQFLIQYYNGEERAKGNILERFSAQQFPDLHSELNLSSLELGDSALYFCASSPPAGYEQYFGPGTRLTVT.

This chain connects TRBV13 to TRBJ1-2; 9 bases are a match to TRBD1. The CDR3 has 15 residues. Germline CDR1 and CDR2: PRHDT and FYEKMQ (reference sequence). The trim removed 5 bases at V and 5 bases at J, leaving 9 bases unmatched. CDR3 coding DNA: TGTGCCAGCAGCGAGGGGACAGGGCGGGTATATGGCTACACCTTC. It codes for CASSEGTGRVYGYTF.

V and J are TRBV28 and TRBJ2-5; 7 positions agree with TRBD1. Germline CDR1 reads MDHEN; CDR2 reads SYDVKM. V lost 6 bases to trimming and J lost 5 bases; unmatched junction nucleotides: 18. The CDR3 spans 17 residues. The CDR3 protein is CASSLTTFDRAGETQYF. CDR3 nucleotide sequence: TGTGCCAGCAGCCTTACCACCTTCGACAGGGCCGGTGAGACCCAGTACTTC.

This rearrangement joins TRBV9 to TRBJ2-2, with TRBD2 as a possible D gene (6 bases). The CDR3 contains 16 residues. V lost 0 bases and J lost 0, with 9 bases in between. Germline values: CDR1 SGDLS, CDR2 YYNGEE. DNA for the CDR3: TGTGCCAGCAGCGTAGGGTCGGGGGCGAACACCGGGGAGCTGTTTTTT. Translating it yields CASSVGSGANTGELFF.

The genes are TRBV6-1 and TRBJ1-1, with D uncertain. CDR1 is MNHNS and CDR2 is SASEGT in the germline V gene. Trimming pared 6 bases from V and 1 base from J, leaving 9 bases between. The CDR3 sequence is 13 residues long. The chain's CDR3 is CASRGSGNTEAFF. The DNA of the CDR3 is TGTGCCAGCAGGGGGAGTGGGAACACTGAAGCTTTCTTT.

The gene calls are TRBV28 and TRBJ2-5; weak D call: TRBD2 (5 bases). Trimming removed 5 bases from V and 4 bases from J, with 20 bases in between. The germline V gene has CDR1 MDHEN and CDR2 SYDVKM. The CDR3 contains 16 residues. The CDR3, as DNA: TGTGCCAGCAGTGCTAAAACCGGACGGGGAAGAGAGACCCAGTACTTC. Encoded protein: CASSAKTGRGRETQYF.

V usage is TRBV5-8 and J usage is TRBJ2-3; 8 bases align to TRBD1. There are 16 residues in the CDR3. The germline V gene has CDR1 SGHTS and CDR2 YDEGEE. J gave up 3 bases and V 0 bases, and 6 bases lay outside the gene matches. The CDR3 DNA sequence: TGTGCCAGCAGCTTGGGGGGACAGGCGACGACAGATACGCAGTATTTT. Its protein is CASSLGGQATTDTQYF.

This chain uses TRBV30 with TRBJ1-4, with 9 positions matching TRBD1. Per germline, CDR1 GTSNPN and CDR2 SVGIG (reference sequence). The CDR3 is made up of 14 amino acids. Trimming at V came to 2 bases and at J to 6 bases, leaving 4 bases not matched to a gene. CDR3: CAWSWGQGDEKLFF. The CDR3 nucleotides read TGTGCCTGGAGTTGGGGACAGGGTGATGAAAAACTGTTTTTT.

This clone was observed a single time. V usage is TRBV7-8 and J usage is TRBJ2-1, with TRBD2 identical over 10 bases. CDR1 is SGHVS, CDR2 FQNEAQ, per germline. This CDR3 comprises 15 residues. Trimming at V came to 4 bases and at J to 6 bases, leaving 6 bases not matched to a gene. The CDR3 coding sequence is TGTGCCAGCAGCTCCATGACTAGCGGGTCCAATGAGCAGTTCTTC. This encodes CASSSMTSGSNEQFF.

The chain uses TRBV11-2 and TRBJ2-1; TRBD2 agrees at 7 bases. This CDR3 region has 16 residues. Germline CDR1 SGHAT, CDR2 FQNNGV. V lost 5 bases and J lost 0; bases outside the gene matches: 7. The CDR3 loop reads CASSPAGSSSYNEQFF. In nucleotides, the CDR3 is TGTGCCAGCAGCCCAGCGGGGTCGAGCTCCTACAATGAGCAGTTCTTC.

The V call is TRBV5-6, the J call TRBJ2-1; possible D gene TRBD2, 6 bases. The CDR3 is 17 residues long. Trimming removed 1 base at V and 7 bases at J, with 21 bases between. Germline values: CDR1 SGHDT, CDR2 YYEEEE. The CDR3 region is CASSLPLATFNNNEQFF. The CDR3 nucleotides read TGTGCCAGCAGCTTGCCTCTAGCGACCTTTAATAATAATGAGCAGTTCTTC.

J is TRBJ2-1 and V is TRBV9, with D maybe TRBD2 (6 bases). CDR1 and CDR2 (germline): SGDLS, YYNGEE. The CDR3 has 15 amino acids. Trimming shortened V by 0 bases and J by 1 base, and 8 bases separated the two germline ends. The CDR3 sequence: CASSVDGGSYNEQFF. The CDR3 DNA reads TGTGCCAGCAGCGTAGACGGGGGATCCTACAATGAGCAGTTCTTC.

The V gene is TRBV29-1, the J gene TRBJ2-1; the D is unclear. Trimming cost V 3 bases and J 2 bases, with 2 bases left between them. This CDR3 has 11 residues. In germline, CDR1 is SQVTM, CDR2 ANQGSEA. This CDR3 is CSVDTYNEQFF. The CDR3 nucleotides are TGCAGCGTTGACACCTACAATGAGCAGTTCTTC.

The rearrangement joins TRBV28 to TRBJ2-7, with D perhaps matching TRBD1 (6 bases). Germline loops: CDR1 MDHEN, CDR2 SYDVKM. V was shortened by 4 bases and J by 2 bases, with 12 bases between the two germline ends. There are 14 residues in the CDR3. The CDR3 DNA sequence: TGTGCCAGCAGTTCGTGGGGGCTTACCTACGAGCAGTACTTC. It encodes CASSSWGLTYEQYF.

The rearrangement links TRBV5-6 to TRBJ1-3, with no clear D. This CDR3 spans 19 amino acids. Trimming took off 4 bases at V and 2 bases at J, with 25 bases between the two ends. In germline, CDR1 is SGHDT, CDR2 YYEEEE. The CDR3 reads CASSPLWRCGAYPGNTIYF. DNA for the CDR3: TGTGCCAGCAGCCCACTCTGGCGCTGCGGTGCTTATCCTGGAAACACCATATATTTT.

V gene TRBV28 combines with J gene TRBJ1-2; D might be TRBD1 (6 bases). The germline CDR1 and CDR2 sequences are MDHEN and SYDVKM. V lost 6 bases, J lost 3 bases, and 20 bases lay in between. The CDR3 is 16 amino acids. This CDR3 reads CASSQNLGQRDYGYTF. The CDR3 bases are TGTGCCAGCAGCCAAAACCTAGGACAGAGAGACTATGGCTACACCTTC.

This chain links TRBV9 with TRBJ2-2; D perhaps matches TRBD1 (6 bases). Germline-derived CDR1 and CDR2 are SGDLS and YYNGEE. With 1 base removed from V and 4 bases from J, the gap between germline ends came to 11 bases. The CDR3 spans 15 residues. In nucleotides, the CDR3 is TGTGCCAGCAGCGTACAGGGGCACGTCACCGGGGAGCTGTTTTTT. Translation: CASSVQGHVTGELFF. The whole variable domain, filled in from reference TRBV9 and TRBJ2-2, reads DSGVTQTPKHLITATGQRVTLRCSPRSGDLSVYWYQQSLDQGLQFLIQYYNGEERAKGNILERFSAQQFPDLHSELNLSSLELGDSALYFCASSVQGHVTGELFFGEGSRLTVL.

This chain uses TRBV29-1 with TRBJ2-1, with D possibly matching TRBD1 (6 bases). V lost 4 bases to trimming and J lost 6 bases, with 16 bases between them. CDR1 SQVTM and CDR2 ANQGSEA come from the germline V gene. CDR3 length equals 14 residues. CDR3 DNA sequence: TGCAGCGTTGTTTATCCAAGGGGGTCCAATGAGCAGTTCTTC. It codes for CSVVYPRGSNEQFF.

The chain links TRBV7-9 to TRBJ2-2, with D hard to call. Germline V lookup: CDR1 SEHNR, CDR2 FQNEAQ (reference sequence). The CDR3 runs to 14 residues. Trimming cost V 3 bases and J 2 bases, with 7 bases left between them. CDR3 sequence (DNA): TGTGCCAGCAGCTTCGATGGCAACACCGGGGAGCTGTTTTTT. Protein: CASSFDGNTGELFF.

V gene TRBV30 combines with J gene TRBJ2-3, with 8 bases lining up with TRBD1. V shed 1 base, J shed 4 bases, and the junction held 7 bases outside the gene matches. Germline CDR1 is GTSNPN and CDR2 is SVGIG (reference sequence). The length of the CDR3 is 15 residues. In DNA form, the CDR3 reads TGTGCCTGGAGTGCTCAGGACAGGGAATCAGATACGCAGTATTTT. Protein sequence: CAWSAQDRESDTQYF.

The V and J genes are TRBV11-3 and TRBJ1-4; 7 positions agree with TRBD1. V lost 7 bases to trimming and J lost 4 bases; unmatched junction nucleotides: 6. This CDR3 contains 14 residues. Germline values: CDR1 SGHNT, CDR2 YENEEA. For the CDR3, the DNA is TGTGCCAGCACCTCCGGGGACAGTAATGAAAAACTGTTTTTT. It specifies CASTSGDSNEKLFF.

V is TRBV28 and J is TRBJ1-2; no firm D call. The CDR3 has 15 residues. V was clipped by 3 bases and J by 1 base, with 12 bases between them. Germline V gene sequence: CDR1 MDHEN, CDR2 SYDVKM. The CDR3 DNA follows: TGTGCCAGCAGTTTCTATCAAGAGGTTAACTATGGCTACACCTTC. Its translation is CASSFYQEVNYGYTF.

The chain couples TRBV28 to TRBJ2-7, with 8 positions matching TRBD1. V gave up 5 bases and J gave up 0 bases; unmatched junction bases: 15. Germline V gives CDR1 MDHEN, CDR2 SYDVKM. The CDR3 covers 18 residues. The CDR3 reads CASSKRSPGTGSSYEQYF. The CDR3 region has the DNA TGTGCCAGCAGTAAAAGAAGTCCCGGGACAGGTAGCTCCTACGAGCAGTACTTC.

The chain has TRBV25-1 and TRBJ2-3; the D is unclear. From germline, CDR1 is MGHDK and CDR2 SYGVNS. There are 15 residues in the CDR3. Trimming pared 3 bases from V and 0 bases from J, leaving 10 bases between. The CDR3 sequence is CASSESGFSTDTQYF. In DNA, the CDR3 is TGTGCCAGCAGTGAGTCCGGGTTTAGCACAGATACGCAGTATTTT.

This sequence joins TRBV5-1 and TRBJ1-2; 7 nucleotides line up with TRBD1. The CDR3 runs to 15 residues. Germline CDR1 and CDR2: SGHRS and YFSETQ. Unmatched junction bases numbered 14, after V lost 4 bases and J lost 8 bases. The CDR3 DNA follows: TGCGCCAGCAGCACGGGACAGCCAGCCCGTTTCGGCTACACCTTC. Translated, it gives CASSTGQPARFGYTF.